The T cell receptor beta chain described here comes from a study of blood T cell repertoires in COVID-19. Overall study context: Samples taken during acute and convalescent COVID-19 were collected in the United States, Italy and Spain. T cells, B-cell-depleted T cells, or PBMCs supplied cDNA or gDNA.

Authors' data handling: The authors estimated nucleated cell counts from reference gene primer amplification. Some clones are missing from TCRdb's copy, which holds only in-frame ones; the method was immunoSEQ multiplex PCR. For V, J and clone size, that table is used; D and trimming come from the DNA. This sample carries about 170,000 clones, roughly 80% of them seen once, and the ten largest clones take 4% to 4.5%. This study enrolled people aged 18 to 89 from approximately 24 US geographic areas. The germline V gene has CDR1 MNHEY and CDR2 SMNVEV (reference sequence). The CDR3 is 14 residues long. V shed 7 bases, J shed 0 bases, and the junction held 5 bases outside the gene matches.

The TCR comes from a woman between 50 and 59 years old who had recovered from COVID-19. The rearrangement uses TRBV27 and TRBJ1-1, with 7 bases that match TRBD1. Sequencing used PBMCs or T cells enriched from blood (not recorded which). The CDR3 reads CASNQQGMNTEAFF. The CDR3 DNA sequence: TGTGCCAGCAACCAACAGGGGATGAACACTGAAGCTTTCTTT.